A selection of T cell receptor beta chains follows, all from one sample in a study of blood T cell repertoires in COVID-19. Method: immunoSEQ multiplex PCR; TCRdb's copy keeps in-frame clones and lacks some. The sample lists a few hundred thousand clones; 87% were seen once. Sequencing was performed on PBMCs or T cells enriched from blood (not recorded which). These receptors originate from a man aged 35-49 years in a cohort exposed to, infected with or recovered from COVID-19 (not recorded which). Both conserved end residues are part of each CDR3. The order of the fields is V gene, J gene, D gene, CDR3 length, clone size, CDR3 protein, CDR3 DNA. A D gene is named only where the DNA matches it firmly. Expanded clones are given a class, and other clones once, few, many or no size at all.

>TRBV6-1|TRBJ2-3|-|15|-
CASSEMSIRTDTQYF
TGTGCCAGCAGTGAAATGAGTATCCGCACAGATACGCAGTATTTT
>TRBV4-2|TRBJ1-1|TRBD1|13|-
CASRQGAGTEAFF
TGTGCCAGCAGGCAGGGGGCGGGCACTGAAGCTTTCTTT
>TRBV27|TRBJ1-4|-|20|-
CASSLKIPGGRAESNEKLFF
TGTGCCAGCAGTTTAAAAATCCCCGGGGGGAGAGCCGAATCAAATGAAAAACTGTTTTTT
>TRBV3-1/TRBV3-2|TRBJ1-2|-|13|-
CASSQRAGDDYTF
TGTGCCAGCAGCCAAAGGGCAGGGGATGACTACACCTTC
>TRBV3-1/TRBV3-2|TRBJ2-7|-|13|-
CASSQDNSYEQYF
TGTGCCAGCAGCCAAGATAACTCCTACGAGCAGTACTTC
>TRBV5-1|TRBJ2-7|-|13|-
CASSFWGDSEQYF
TGCGCCAGCAGCTTTTGGGGGGATAGCGAGCAGTACTTC
>TRBV7-2|TRBJ1-6|-|15|few
CASSPAETYNSPLHF
TGTGCCAGCAGCCCTGCCGAGACCTATAATTCACCCCTCCACTTT
>TRBV6-5|TRBJ1-6|-|13|-
CASAVLVDSPLHF
TGTGCCAGCGCCGTACTGGTTGATTCACCCCTCCACTTT
>TRBV19|TRBJ2-1|TRBD2|15|-
CASSIGAGRYNEQFF
TGTGCCAGTAGTATTGGAGCGGGACGCTACAATGAGCAGTTCTTC
>TRBV29-1|TRBJ1-1|-|13|-
CSVEGARNTEAFF
TGCAGCGTTGAGGGGGCCCGGAACACTGAAGCTTTCTTT
>TRBV28|TRBJ2-1|-|14|-
CASTPAWVVSEQFF
TGTGCCAGCACACCAGCGTGGGTAGTAAGCGAGCAGTTCTTC
>TRBV5-1|TRBJ2-2|-|15|-
CASSGSPRDTGELFF
TGCGCCAGCAGCGGCTCACCGAGGGACACCGGGGAGCTGTTTTTT
>TRBV6-5|TRBJ2-2|TRBD2|16|-
CASSYLSGRDTGELFF
TGTGCCAGCAGTTACCTTAGCGGGAGGGATACCGGGGAGCTGTTTTTT
>TRBV6-4|TRBJ2-1|-|14|-
CASSGDSSANEQFF
TGTGCCAGCAGTGGGGACTCTTCGGCCAATGAGCAGTTCTTC
>TRBV6-4|TRBJ1-1|-|14|-
CASSSQGFTSEAFF
TGTGCCAGCAGCTCGCAGGGGTTTACCAGTGAAGCTTTCTTT
>TRBV6-1|TRBJ2-7|TRBD2|15|-
CASSEMGTSGNEQYF
TGTGCCAGCAGTGAAATGGGGACTAGCGGTAACGAGCAGTACTTC
>TRBV7-8|TRBJ2-7|TRBD1|15|-
CASSLQGVSSYEQYF
TGTGCCAGCAGCTTACAGGGGGTCAGCTCCTACGAGCAGTACTTC
>TRBV24-1|TRBJ2-2|TRBD1|21|-
CATSDLRQGEATSANTGELFF
TGTGCCACCAGTGATTTGAGGCAGGGGGAAGCCACTAGTGCGAACACCGGGGAGCTGTTTTTT
>TRBV18|TRBJ2-7|-|13|-
CASSPMGEVEQYF
TGTGCCAGCTCACCAATGGGTGAGGTCGAGCAGTACTTC
>TRBV15|TRBJ2-5|TRBD2|19|-
CATSSFRTSGRSEQETQYF
TGTGCCACCAGCAGTTTTAGGACTAGCGGGAGATCTGAGCAAGAGACCCAGTACTTC
>TRBV19|TRBJ1-5|TRBD1|16|-
CASYPGQAYSNQPQHF
TGTGCCAGTTATCCTGGACAGGCGTATAGCAATCAGCCCCAGCATTTT
>TRBV7-9|TRBJ2-2|-|17|-
CASSLSAGIPNTGELFF
TGTGCCAGCAGCTTAAGTGCGGGCATCCCGAACACCGGGGAGCTGTTTTTT
>TRBV10-2|TRBJ1-2|TRBD1|14|few
CASTDRAGAYGYTF
TGCGCCAGTACCGACAGGGCTGGGGCCTATGGCTACACCTTC
>TRBV9|TRBJ2-7|TRBD2|14|-
CASSVTSGSSEQYF
TGTGCCAGCAGCGTCACTAGCGGGAGCAGTGAGCAGTACTTC
>TRBV5-8|TRBJ2-1|-|11|-
CASSRASGQFF
TGTGCCAGCAGCCGCGCCTCGGGACAGTTCTTC
>TRBV2|TRBJ2-7|TRBD1|15|-
CASRVQGARSPEQYF
TGTGCCAGCAGGGTACAGGGGGCCCGGAGCCCCGAGCAGTACTTC
>TRBV10-3|TRBJ2-7|TRBD1|15|-
CAISAGTGGSYEQYF
TGTGCCATCAGTGCCGGGACAGGGGGCTCCTACGAGCAGTACTTC
>TRBV9|TRBJ1-4|-|15|-
CASSVTWAFNEKLFF
TGTGCCAGCAGCGTCACCTGGGCCTTCAATGAAAAACTGTTTTTT
>TRBV30|TRBJ2-2|-|14|-
CAWSVPGATGELFF
TGTGCCTGGAGTGTACCAGGGGCCACCGGGGAGCTGTTTTTT
>TRBV19|TRBJ1-2|TRBD1|16|-
CASSIGPGQVNYGYTF
TGTGCCAGTAGTATAGGCCCGGGACAGGTTAACTATGGCTACACCTTC
>TRBV3-1/TRBV3-2|TRBJ1-1|TRBD1|15|-
CASSLVRDRGYEAFF
TGTGCCAGCAGCCTGGTCCGGGACAGGGGCTATGAAGCTTTCTTT
>TRBV5-4|TRBJ2-2|TRBD1|16|-
CASSSRGQGIAGELFF
TGTGCCAGCAGTTCCAGAGGACAGGGAATTGCCGGGGAGCTGTTTTTT
>TRBV25-1|TRBJ2-5|-|15|-
CASSEDGTPQETQYF
TGTGCCAGCAGTGAAGACGGGACACCTCAAGAGACCCAGTACTTC
>TRBV25-1|TRBJ2-1|TRBD1|16|once
CASSEFGTGGSYEQFF
TGTGCCAGCAGTGAATTTGGGACAGGGGGCTCCTATGAGCAGTTCTTC
>TRBV7-2|TRBJ1-2|TRBD1|14|-
CASSLLRGHYGYTF
TGTGCCAGCAGCTTACTCAGGGGGCATTATGGCTACACCTTC
>TRBV10-1|TRBJ2-7|TRBD1|12|-
CASSAGQGEKYF
TGCGCCAGCAGTGCGGGACAGGGGGAAAAGTACTTC
>TRBV18|TRBJ2-1|-|13|-
CASSRGSYNEQFF
TGTGCCAGCTCACGAGGCTCCTACAATGAGCAGTTCTTC
>TRBV4-2|TRBJ2-6|-|19|few
CASSQVVVVGSSGANVLTF
TGTGCCAGCAGCCAAGTTGTGGTAGTGGGCTCCTCTGGGGCCAACGTCCTGACTTTC
>TRBV5-4|TRBJ2-7|TRBD2|15|-
CASSLAGGQSYEQYF
TGTGCCAGCAGCTTAGCGGGAGGTCAATCCTACGAGCAGTACTTC
>TRBV5-1|TRBJ2-5|TRBD2|15|-
CASSLEAGRVETQYF
TGCGCCAGCAGCTTGGAGGCAGGGAGGGTGGAGACCCAGTACTTC
>TRBV5-4|TRBJ1-2|-|15|-
CASSLALRGKYGYTF
TGTGCCAGCAGCTTGGCCCTCCGGGGGAAGTATGGCTACACCTTC
>TRBV28|TRBJ1-5|-|15|-
CASSLSSAGGQPQHF
TGTGCCAGCAGTTTATCCTCTGCGGGAGGACAGCCCCAGCATTTT
>TRBV19|TRBJ2-2|TRBD1|16|once
CATEPNRGRNTGELFF
TGTGCCACGGAACCCAACAGGGGGCGGAACACCGGGGAGCTGTTTTTT
>TRBV18|TRBJ1-1|-|14|-
CASSPMDLGAEAFF
TGTGCCAGCTCACCGATGGATTTAGGGGCTGAAGCTTTCTTT
>TRBV28|TRBJ1-6|TRBD1|15|-
CASRAGTGGGSPLHF
TGTGCCAGCAGGGCCGGCACAGGGGGCGGTTCACCCCTCCACTTT
>TRBV4-1|TRBJ2-3|-|16|-
CASSQALGSGTDTQYF
TGCGCCAGCAGCCAAGCACTAGGTTCGGGCACAGATACGCAGTATTTT
>TRBV12-5|TRBJ2-2|TRBD2|13|-
CASCLAGTGELFF
TGTGCTAGTTGTCTAGCGGGAACCGGGGAGCTGTTTTTT
>TRBV2|TRBJ1-2|TRBD1|14|few
CASSGDRAAHGYTF
TGTGCCAGCAGTGGGGACAGGGCGGCCCATGGCTACACCTTC